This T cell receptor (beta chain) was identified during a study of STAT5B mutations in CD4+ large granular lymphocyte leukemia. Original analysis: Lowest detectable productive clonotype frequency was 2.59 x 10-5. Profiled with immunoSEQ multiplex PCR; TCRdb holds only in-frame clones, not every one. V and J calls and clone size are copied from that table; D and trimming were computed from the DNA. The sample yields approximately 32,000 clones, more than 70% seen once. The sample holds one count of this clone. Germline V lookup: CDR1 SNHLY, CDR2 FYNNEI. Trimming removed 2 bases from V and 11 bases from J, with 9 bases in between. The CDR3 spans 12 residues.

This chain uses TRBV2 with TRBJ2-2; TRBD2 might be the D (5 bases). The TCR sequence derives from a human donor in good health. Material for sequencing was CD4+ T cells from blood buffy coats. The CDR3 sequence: CASSERRGELFF. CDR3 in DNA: TGTGCCAGCAGTGAACGTCGGGGTGAGCTGTTTTTT. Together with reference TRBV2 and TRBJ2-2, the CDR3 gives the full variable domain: EPEVTQTPSHQVTQMGQEVILRCVPISNHLYFYWYRQILGQKVEFLVSFYNNEISEKSEIFDDQFSVERPDGSNFTLKIRSTKLEDSAMYFCASSERRGELFFGEGSRLTVL.